This T cell receptor (beta chain) appears in the sequencing data of a study of blood T cell repertoires in COVID-19. For the study at large: The United States, Italy and Spain were the sources of the acute and convalescent COVID-19 samples.

Germline V gene lookup returns CDR1 SGHVS and CDR2 FQNEAQ. The CDR3 sequence is 15 residues long. Deletions cut 5 bases from V and 5 bases from J, with 18 bases between. Sequencing used immunoSEQ multiplex PCR; TCRdb keeps in-frame clones, though not all of them. The sample has about 50,000 clones, approximately 80% seen once. The gene calls are TRBV7-8 and TRBJ1-2, with D tentatively TRBD1 (6 bases). The origin of this receptor is a woman between 45 and 65 years old with acute COVID-19. The sequencing input was PBMCs or T cells enriched from blood (not recorded which). The CDR3 DNA follows: TGTGCCAGCAGCGCCTCCGGGACAAGATATTATGGCTACACCTTC. Its translation is CASSASGTRYYGYTF.